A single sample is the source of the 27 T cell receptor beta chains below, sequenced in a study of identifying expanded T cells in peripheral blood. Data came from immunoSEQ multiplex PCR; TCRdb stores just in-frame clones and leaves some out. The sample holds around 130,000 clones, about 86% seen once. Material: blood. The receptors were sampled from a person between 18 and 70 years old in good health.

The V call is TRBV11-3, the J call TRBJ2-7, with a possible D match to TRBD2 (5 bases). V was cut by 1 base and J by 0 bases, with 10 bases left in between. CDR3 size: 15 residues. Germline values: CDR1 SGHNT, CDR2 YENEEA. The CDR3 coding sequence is TGTGCCAGCAGCTTAGGTAGCGTAAGCTCCTACGAGCAGTACTTC. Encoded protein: CASSLGSVSSYEQYF.

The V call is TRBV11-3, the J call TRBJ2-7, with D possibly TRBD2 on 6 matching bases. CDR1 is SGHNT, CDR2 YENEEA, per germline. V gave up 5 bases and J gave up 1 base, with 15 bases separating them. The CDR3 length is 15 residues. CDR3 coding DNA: TGTGCCAGCAGCCTCCGCGCTAGCGATTCCTACGAGCAGTACTTC. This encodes CASSLRASDSYEQYF.

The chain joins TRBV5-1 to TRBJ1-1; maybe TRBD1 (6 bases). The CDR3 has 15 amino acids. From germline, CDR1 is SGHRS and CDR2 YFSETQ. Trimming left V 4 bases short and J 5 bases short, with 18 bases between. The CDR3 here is CASSGSGGAGTEAFF. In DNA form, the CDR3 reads TGCGCCAGCAGCGGGTCGGGGGGCGCGGGGACTGAAGCTTTCTTT.

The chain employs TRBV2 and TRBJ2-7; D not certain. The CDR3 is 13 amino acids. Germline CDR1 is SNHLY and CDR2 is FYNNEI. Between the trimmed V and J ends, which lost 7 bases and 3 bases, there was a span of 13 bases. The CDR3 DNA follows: TGTGCCAGCATTGGGTCCAAGGTCTACGAGCAGTACTTC. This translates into CASIGSKVYEQYF.

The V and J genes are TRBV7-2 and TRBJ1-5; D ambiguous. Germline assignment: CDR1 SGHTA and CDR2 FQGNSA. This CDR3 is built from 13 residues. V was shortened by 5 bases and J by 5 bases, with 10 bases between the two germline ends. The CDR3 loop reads CASSPDTDQPQHF. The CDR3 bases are TGTGCCAGCAGCCCCGACACCGATCAGCCCCAGCATTTT.

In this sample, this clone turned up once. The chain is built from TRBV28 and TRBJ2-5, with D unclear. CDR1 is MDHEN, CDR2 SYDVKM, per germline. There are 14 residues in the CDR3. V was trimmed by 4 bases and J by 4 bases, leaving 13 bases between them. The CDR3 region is CASSSLQLPETQYF. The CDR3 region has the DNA TGTGCCAGCAGTTCCCTACAGCTTCCAGAGACCCAGTACTTC.

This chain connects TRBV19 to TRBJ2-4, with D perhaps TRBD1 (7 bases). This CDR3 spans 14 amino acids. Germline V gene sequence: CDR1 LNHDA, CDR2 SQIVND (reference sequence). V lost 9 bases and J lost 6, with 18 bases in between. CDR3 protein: CASRGVGQANIQYF. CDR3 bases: TGTGCCAGCAGGGGGGTCGGACAGGCAAACATTCAGTACTTC.

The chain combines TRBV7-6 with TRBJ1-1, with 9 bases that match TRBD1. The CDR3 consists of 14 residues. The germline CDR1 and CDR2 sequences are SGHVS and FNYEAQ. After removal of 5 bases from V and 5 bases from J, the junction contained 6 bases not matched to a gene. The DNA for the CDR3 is TGTGCCAGCAGCACTGGGACAGGGTCAACTGAAGCTTTCTTT. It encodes CASSTGTGSTEAFF.

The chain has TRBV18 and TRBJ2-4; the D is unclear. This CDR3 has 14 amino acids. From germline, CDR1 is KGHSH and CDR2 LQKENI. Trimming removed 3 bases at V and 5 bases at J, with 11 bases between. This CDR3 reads CASSPGVGENIQYF. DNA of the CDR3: TGTGCCAGCTCACCGGGCGTAGGAGAAAACATTCAGTACTTC.

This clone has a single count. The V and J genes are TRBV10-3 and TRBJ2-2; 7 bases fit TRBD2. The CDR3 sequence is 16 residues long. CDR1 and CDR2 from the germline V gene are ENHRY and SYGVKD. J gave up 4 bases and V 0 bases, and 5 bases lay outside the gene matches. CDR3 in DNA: TGTGCCATCAGTGAGTCGACTAGCCTAGCCACCGGGGAGCTGTTTTTT. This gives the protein CAISESTSLATGELFF.

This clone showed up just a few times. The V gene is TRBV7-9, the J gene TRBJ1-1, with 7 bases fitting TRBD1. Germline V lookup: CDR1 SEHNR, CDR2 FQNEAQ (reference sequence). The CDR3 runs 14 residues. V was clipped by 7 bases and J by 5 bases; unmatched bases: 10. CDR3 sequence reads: CASIRDRSETEAFF. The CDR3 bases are TGTGCCAGCATCAGGGACAGAAGTGAGACTGAAGCTTTCTTT.

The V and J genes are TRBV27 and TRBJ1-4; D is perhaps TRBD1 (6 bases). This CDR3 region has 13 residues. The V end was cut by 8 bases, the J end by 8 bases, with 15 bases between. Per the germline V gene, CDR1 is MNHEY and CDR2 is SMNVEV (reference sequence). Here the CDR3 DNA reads TGTGCCAGCGGCGCGCAGGGGCCAGAAAAACTGTTTTTT. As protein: CASGAQGPEKLFF.

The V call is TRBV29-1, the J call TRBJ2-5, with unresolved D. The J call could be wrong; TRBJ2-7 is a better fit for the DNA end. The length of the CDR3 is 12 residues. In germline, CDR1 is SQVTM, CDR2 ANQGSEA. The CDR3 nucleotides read TGCAGCGTTGAAGGGGCAACCTACGAGCAGTACTTC. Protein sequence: CSVEGATYEQYF.

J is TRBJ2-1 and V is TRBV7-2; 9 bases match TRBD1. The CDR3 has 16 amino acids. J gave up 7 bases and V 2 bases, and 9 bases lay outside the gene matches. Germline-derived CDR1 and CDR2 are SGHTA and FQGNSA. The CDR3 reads CASSLPPGQGRNEQFF. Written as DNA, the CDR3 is TGTGCCAGCAGCTTACCACCGGGACAGGGAAGGAATGAGCAGTTCTTC.

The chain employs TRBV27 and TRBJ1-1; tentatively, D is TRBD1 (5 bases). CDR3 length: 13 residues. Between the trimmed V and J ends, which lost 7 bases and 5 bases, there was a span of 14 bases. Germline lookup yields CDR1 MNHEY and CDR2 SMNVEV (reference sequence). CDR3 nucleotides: TGTGCCAGCACTTCGAGGGGTGGAACTGAAGCTTTCTTT. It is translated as CASTSRGGTEAFF.

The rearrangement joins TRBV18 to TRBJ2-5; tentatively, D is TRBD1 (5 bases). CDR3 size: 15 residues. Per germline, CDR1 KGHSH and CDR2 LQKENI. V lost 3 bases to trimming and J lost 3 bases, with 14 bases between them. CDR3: CASSPGDRGEETQYF. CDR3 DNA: TGTGCCAGCTCACCTGGCGACAGAGGAGAAGAGACCCAGTACTTC.

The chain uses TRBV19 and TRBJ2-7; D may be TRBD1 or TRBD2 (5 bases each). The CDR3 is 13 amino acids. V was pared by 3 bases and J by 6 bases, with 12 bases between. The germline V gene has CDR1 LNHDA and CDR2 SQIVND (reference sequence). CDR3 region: CASSISVGTEQYF. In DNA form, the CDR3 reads TGTGCCAGTAGTATCTCAGTGGGGACCGAGCAGTACTTC.

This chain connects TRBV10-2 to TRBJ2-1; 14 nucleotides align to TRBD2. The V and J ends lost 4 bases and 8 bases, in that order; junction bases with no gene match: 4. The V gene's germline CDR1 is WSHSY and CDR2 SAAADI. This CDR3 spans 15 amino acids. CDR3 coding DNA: TGCGCCAGCAGTGGGGGACTAGCGGGAGTCGATGAGCAGTTCTTC. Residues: CASSGGLAGVDEQFF.

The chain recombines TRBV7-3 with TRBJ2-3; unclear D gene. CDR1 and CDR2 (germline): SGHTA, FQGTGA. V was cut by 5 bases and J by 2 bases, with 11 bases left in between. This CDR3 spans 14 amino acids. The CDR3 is CASSPRQITDTQYF. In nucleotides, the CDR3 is TGTGCCAGCAGCCCACGCCAGATCACAGATACGCAGTATTTT.

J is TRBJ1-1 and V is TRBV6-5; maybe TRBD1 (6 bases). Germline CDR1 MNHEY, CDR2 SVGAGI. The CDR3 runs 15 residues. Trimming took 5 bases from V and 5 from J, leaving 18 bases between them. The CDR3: CASSRRGRGGTEAFF. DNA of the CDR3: TGTGCCAGCAGTCGGAGGGGGAGGGGGGGAACTGAAGCTTTCTTT.

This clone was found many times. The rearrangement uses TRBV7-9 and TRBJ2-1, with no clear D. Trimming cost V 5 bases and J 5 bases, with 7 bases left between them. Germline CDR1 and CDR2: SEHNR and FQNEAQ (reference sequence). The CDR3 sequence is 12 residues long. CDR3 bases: TGTGCCAGCAGCGAAACAGACAATGAGCAGTTCTTC. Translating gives CASSETDNEQFF.

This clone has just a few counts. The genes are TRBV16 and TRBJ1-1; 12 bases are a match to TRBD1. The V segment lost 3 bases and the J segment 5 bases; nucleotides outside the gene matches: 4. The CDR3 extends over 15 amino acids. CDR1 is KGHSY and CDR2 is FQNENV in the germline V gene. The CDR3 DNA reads TGTGCCAGCAGCCAGGCGGGACAGGGGGCGACTGAAGCTTTCTTT. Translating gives CASSQAGQGATEAFF.

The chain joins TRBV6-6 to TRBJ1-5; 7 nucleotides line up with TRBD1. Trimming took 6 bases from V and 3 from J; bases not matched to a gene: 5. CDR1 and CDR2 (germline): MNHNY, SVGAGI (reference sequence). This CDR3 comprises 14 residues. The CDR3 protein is CASRTDRFNQPQHF. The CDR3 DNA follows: TGTGCCAGCAGAACGGACAGGTTCAATCAGCCCCAGCATTTT.

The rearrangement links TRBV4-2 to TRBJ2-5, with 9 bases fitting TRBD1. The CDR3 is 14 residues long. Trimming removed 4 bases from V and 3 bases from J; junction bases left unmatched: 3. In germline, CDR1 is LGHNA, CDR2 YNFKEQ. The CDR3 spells CASSLGTGKETQYF. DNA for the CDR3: TGTGCCAGCAGCCTTGGGACAGGGAAAGAGACCCAGTACTTC.

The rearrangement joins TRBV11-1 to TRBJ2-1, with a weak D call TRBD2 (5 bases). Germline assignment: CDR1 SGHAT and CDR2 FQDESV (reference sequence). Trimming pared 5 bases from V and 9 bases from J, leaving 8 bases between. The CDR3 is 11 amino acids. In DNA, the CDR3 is TGTGCCAGCAGCGCGGGTGGTGAGCAGTTCTTC. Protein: CASSAGGEQFF. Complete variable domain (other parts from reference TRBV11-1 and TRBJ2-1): EAEVAQSPRYKITEKSQAVAFWCDPISGHATLYWYRQILGQGPELLVQFQDESVVDDSQLPKDRFSAERLKGVDSTLKIQPAELGDSAMYLCASSAGGEQFFGPGTRLTVL.

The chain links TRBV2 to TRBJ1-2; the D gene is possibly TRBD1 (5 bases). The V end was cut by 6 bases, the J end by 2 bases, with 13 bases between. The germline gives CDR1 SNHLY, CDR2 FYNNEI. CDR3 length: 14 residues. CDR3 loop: CASRYRGSNYGYTF. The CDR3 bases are TGTGCCAGCAGGTATAGGGGTTCGAACTATGGCTACACCTTC.

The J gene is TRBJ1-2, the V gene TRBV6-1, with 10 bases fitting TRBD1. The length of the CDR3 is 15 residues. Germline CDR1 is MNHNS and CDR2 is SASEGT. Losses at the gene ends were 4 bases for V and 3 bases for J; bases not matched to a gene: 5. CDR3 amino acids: CASSALGQGYYGYTF. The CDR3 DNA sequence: TGTGCCAGCAGTGCTTTGGGACAGGGGTACTATGGCTACACCTTC.